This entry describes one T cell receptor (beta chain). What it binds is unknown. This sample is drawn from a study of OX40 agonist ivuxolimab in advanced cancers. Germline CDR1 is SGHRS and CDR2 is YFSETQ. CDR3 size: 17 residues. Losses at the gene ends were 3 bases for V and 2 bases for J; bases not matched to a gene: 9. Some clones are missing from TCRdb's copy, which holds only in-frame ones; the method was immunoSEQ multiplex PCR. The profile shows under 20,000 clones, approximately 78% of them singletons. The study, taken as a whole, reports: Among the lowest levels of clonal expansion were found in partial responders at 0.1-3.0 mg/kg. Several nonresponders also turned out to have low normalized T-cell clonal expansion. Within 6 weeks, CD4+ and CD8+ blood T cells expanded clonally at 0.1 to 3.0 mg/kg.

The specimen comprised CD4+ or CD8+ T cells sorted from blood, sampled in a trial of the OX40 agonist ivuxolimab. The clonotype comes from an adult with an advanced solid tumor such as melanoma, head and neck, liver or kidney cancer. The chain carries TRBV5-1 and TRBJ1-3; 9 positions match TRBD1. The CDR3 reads CASSSSITGGTGNTIYF. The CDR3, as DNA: TGCGCCAGCAGCTCCAGTATAACAGGGGGCACTGGAAACACCATATATTTT.